What follows describes a single T cell receptor (beta chain). The sample holds a few counts of this clone. Its antigen has not been determined. There are no base qualities to consult, and no much larger clone falls within one base. Whole blood was collected in K2EDTA tubes by collaborating institutions according to the institutions' own protocols. For TCRbeta analysis, collaborators shipped samples in one of three forms: frozen whole blood, isolated PBMCs, or DNA extracted from either of those sample types. The data were obtained in a study of blood T cell repertoires in COVID-19 (dated by TCRdb to 2019 to 2021). Looking at the study overall: The collaborator samples originated in the United States, Italy and Spain and spanned the acute and convalescent phases of COVID-19. Where HLA class I and class II types were available, the types were taken from metadata supplied by the sample provider, not from assay-based typing. The material from the prospective study consisted of cDNA or gDNA derived from T cells, B-cell-depleted T cells, or PBMCs. Deeply sampled blood TCRbeta repertoires from subjects exposed to, actively infected with, or recovered from COVID-19 were included in the dataset. The repertoires were made available in a free public database intended to serve as a resource for research on the immune response to SARS-CoV-2. Samples were obtained from the ongoing ImmuneRACE study (first 160 participants) and from over a thousand subjects provided by 6 global collaborators. Nearly every sample came with metadata listing a de-identified subject ID, COVID-19 status, age in years and sex.

Broader findings and caveats from the paper: The amount of clinical and demographic metadata varied by source and participant and was provided uncurated.

TCRbeta CDR3 regions were amplified from genomic DNA by means of the immunoSEQ Assay, a bias-controlled multiplex PCR. In the authors' own workflow: The number of nucleated cells in each sample was estimated from the amplification of reference gene primers within the assay. Sequence reads were collapsed and filtered to measure the absolute abundance of every unique TCRbeta CDR3 rearrangement. For each sample, productive Simpson clonality was calculated as the square root of Simpson's diversity index across productive rearrangements. What TCRdb holds here is the immuneACCESS table cut down to in-frame rearrangements. Part of the clones is not present; checked against another copy, under half of the missing clones reflect an unresolved V gene, and the others are unexplained. V, J and clone size were drawn from that table, and D and trimming were deduced from the DNA. The table for this sample lists approximately 69,000 clones; 79% of them were counted only once. The top ten clonotypes cover around 47% of the sample.

Material for sequencing was peripheral blood. The clonotype originates from a human donor in a cohort sampled during active COVID-19.

The nucleotide sequence is TGTGCCAGCAGGCCGGGGACTACCTCCTACGAGCAGTACTTC. Its coded protein is CASRPGTTSYEQYF. This chain is built from TRBV28 and TRBJ2-7; the central 7 bases match TRBD2. Sequences MDHEN (CDR1) and SYDVKM (CDR2) are obtained from the germline V gene. The CDR3 runs 14 amino acids, cysteine and phenylalanine included. Only the CDR3 part of the read is kept: 42 bases, read in frame from the first base. Clipping removes 6 bases from V and 0 bases from J, with 5 as the unmatched junction base count.